This entry describes one T cell receptor beta chain. The antigen is undetermined. Libraries were prepared by immunoSEQ multiplex PCR; TCRdb keeps only in-frame clonotypes and omits some of them. There are approximately 100,000 clones in the sample; approximately 85% occur only once, and over 10% lies in the top ten. These data originate in a study of T cell responses to AZD1222 COVID-19 vaccine. Study-level points and caveats: Sampling captured repertoires only after the peak T cell response. Just 5 or 6 AZD1222 recipients tested seropositive at baseline. The donor group comprised mostly white British people and more females; the analysis possibly underestimated clonal diversity.

The CDR3 length is 14 residues. Germline CDR1 SGDLS, CDR2 YYNGEE. Trimming removed 4 bases at V and 2 bases at J, with 10 bases between. The source was peripheral blood, collected on day 0 of MenACWY control vaccination. The TCR originated in an adult in good health. The V gene is TRBV9, the J gene TRBJ1-5, with a tentative D call TRBD1 (6 bases). The CDR3 spells CASSPGQRNQPQHF. CDR3 DNA: TGTGCCAGCAGCCCTGGACAGCGCAATCAGCCCCAGCATTTT.